These 9 T cell receptor beta chains share one sample of origin, sequenced in a study of blood T cell repertoires in COVID-19. Clones were sequenced by immunoSEQ multiplex PCR, and TCRdb holds only the in-frame ones, with some missing. The sample has some 150,000 clones, about 80% seen once. Input material: peripheral blood. These receptors were obtained from a human donor with acute or convalescent COVID-19. The donor label of this sample is uncertain.

The V and J genes are TRBV30 and TRBJ1-2, with TRBD1 as a possible D gene (6 bases). CDR1 and CDR2 from the germline V gene are GTSNPN and SVGIG (reference sequence). The CDR3 runs 12 residues. V gave up 3 bases and J gave up 8 bases, with 13 bases separating them. The CDR3 sequence is CAWRWGPPGYTF. The CDR3 DNA sequence: TGTGCCTGGAGGTGGGGGCCCCCAGGCTACACCTTC.

J is TRBJ1-6 and V is TRBV2; tentatively, D is TRBD1 (5 bases). The CDR3 consists of 15 residues. V lost 0 bases and J lost 9, with 12 bases in between. Germline CDR1 SNHLY, CDR2 FYNNEI. The CDR3 region has the DNA TGTGCCAGCAGTGAAGCGGGGGGAGGAGGTTCACCCCTCCACTTT. This codes for CASSEAGGGGSPLHF.

The chain has TRBV18 and TRBJ1-4; D might be TRBD1 (5 bases). This CDR3 spans 15 amino acids. The V end was cut by 3 bases, the J end by 6 bases, with 14 bases between. The germline V gene has CDR1 KGHSH and CDR2 LQKENI. CDR3 sequence (DNA): TGTGCCAGCTCACCGTATCAGGGAATCGATGAAAAACTGTTTTTT. Its translation: CASSPYQGIDEKLFF.

The rearrangement uses TRBV28 and TRBJ2-1, with a tentative D call TRBD1 (6 bases). CDR1 is MDHEN, CDR2 SYDVKM, per germline. The CDR3 totals 14 residues. Trimming left V 3 bases short and J 15 bases short, with 21 bases between. In DNA form, the CDR3 reads TGTGCCAGCAGTTTGGGGACACAGGTTTTCCCTACGTTCTTC. Encoded protein: CASSLGTQVFPTFF.

This rearrangement joins TRBV16 to TRBJ2-7, with D perhaps TRBD1 (5 bases). Looked up from germline, CDR1 is KGHSY and CDR2 is FQNENV. The CDR3 loop spans 14 amino acids. Trimming pared 0 bases from V and 5 bases from J, leaving 11 bases between. In DNA form, the CDR3 reads TGTGCCAGCAGCCAATCGGGGCTGAGCGACGAGCAGTACTTC. It is translated as CASSQSGLSDEQYF.

This chain joins TRBV5-5 and TRBJ1-4; 7 nucleotides agree with TRBD1. V shed 0 bases, J shed 2 bases, and the junction held 4 bases outside the gene matches. Germline CDR1 reads SGHKS; CDR2 reads YYEKEE (reference sequence). The CDR3 spans 16 residues. The CDR3 DNA is TGTGCCAGCAGCTTGGGAGGACAGGCGACTAATGAAAAACTGTTTTTT. It codes for CASSLGGQATNEKLFF.

This clone was counted ten times or more. This chain uses TRBV4-1 with TRBJ2-3; the D gene is possibly TRBD2 (5 bases). With 2 bases removed from V and 8 bases from J, the gap between germline ends came to 11 bases. Per germline, CDR1 MGHRA and CDR2 YSYEKL. The CDR3 has 13 amino acids. In nucleotides, the CDR3 is TGCGCCAGCAGCCAACAGCTTCGGGGTACGCAGTATTTT. Translated: CASSQQLRGTQYF.

The chain combines TRBV30 with TRBJ2-7, with 8 bases aligning to TRBD1. V trimming: 1 base; J trimming: 5 bases; junction bases outside the gene matches: 4. This CDR3 has 13 residues. CDR1 is GTSNPN and CDR2 is SVGIG in the germline V gene (reference sequence). CDR3 protein: CAWSGTGINEQYF. The CDR3 coding sequence is TGTGCCTGGAGTGGGACAGGGATAAACGAGCAGTACTTC.

The chain joins TRBV19 to TRBJ2-7, with a possible D match to TRBD2 (6 bases). CDR1 is LNHDA, CDR2 SQIVND, per germline (reference sequence). V lost 3 bases, J lost 3 bases, and 15 bases lay in between. The CDR3 has 15 residues. The chain's CDR3 is CASSIGRRLDYEQYF. The DNA for the CDR3 is TGTGCCAGTAGTATTGGGAGGCGACTAGACTACGAGCAGTACTTC.